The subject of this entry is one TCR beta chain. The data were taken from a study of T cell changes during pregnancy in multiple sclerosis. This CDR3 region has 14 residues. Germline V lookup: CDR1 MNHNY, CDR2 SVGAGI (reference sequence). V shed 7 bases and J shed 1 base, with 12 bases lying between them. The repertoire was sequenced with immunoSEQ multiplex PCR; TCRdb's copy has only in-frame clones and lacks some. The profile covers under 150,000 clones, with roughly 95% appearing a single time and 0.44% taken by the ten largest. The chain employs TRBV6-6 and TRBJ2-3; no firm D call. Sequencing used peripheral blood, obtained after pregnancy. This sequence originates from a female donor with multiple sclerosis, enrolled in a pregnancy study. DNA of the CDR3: TGTGCCAGCACACTCCCAACCGGCACAGATACGCAGTATTTT. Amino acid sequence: CASTLPTGTDTQYF.